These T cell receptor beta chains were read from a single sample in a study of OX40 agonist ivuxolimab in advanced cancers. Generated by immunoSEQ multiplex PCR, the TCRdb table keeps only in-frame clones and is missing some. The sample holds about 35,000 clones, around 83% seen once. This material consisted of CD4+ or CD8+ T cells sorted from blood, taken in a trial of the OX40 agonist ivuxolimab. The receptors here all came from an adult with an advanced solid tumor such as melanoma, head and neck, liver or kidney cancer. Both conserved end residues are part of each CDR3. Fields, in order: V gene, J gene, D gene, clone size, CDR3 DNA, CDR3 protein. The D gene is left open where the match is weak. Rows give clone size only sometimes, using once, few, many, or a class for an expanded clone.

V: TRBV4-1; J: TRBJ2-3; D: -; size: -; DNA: TGCGCCAGCAGCCAGACGACAGTTTATACGCAGTATTTT; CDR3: CASSQTTVYTQYF
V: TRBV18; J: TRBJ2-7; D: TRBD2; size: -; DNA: TGTGCCAGCTCAAGGGCTAGCGGGAACTACGAGCAGTACTTC; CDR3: CASSRASGNYEQYF
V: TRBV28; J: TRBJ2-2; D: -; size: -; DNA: TGTGCCAGTTACCACAGAGACACCGGGGAGCTGTTTTTT; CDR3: CASYHRDTGELFF
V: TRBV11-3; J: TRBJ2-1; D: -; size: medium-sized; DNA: TGTGCCAGCAGCCGCCAGGGGATTGAGCAGTTCTTC; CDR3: CASSRQGIEQFF
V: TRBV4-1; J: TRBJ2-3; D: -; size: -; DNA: TGCGCCAGCAGCCAAGAAGGGTGGACAAACCAACTTAGCACAGATACGCAGTATTTT; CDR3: CASSQEGWTNQLSTDTQYF
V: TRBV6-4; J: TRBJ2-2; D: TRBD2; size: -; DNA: TGTGCCAGCAGTGCTAGCGGGACGAACACCGGGGAGCTGTTTTTT; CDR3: CASSASGTNTGELFF
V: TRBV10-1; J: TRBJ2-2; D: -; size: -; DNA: TGCGCCAGCAGTGACAGCGGGTCGACCACCGGGGAGCTGTTTTTT; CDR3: CASSDSGSTTGELFF
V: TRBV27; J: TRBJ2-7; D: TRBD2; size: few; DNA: TGTGCCAGCACTACAGGGAGCGGGAGGGCCCAGGACGAGCAGTACTTC; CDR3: CASTTGSGRAQDEQYF
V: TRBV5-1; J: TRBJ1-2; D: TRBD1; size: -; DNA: TGCGCCAGCAGCATCGACGGGACAGGGACTAGCTATGGCTACACCTTC; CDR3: CASSIDGTGTSYGYTF
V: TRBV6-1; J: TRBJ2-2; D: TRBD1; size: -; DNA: TGTGCCAGCAGTGGCCGACAGGGGTTGAACACCGGGGAGCTGTTTTTT; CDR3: CASSGRQGLNTGELFF
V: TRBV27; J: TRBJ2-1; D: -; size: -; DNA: TGTGCCAGCAGTTGGGGACGGGAGTTCAATGAGCAGTTCTTC; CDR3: CASSWGREFNEQFF
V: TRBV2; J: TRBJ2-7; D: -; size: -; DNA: TGTGCCAGCAAAGGGGGGCTGGGTGAGCAGTACTTC; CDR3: CASKGGLGEQYF
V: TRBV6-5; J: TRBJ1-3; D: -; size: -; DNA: TGTGCCAGCAGGAACGTCGGGCTCTCTGGAAACACCATATATTTT; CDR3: CASRNVGLSGNTIYF
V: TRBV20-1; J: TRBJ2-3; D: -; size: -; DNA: TGCAGTGCCAATATCCGGGATACGCAGTATTTT; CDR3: CSANIRDTQYF
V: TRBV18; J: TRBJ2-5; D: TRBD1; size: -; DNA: TGTGCCAGCTCACCACTTAAAGGGACAGGCTACCAAGAGACCCAGTACTTC; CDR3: CASSPLKGTGYQETQYF
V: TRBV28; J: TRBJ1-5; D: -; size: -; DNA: TGTGCCAGCAGTTTAAGGGGGGGGGTTCAGCCCCAGCATTTT; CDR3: CASSLRGGVQPQHF
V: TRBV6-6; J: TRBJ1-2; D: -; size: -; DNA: TGTGCCAGCAGTTACGGTCTCACCGACCCGGGGGGCTACACCTTC; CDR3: CASSYGLTDPGGYTF
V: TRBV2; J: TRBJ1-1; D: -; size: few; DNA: TGTGCCAGCAGTGAAGAGGGAGGGGGCACTGAAGCTTTCTTT; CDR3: CASSEEGGGTEAFF
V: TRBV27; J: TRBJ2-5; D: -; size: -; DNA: TGTGCCAGCAGTTTCGATCGGTCGCCAGAACTGGAGACCCAGTACTTC; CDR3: CASSFDRSPELETQYF
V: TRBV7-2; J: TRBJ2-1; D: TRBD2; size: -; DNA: TGTGCCAGCAGCTTATTAGCGGGTGTCGCTCGTGAGCAGTTCTTC; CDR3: CASSLLAGVAREQFF
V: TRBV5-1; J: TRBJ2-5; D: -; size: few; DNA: TGCGCCAGCAGCTTGGAGTGGGGGCCAGAGACCCAGTACTTC; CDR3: CASSLEWGPETQYF
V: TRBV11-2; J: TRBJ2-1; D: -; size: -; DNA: TGTGCCAGCAGCCTTACGGGTCCCGGGAGCAATGAGCAGTTCTTC; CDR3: CASSLTGPGSNEQFF
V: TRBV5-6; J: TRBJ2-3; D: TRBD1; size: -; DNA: TGTGCCAGCAGCTTGGTACAGGGGGCGGCAGATACGCAGTATTTT; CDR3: CASSLVQGAADTQYF